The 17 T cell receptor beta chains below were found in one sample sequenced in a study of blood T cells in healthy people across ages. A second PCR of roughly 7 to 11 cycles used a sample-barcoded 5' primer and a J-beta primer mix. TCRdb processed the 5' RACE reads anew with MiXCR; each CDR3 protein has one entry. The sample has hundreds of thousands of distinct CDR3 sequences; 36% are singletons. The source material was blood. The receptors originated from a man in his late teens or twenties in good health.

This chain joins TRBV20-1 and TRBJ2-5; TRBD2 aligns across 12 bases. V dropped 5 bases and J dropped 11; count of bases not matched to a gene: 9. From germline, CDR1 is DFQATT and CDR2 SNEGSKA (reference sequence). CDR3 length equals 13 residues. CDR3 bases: TGCAGTGCTCTGGGACTAGCGGGCAATGAGCAGTACTTC. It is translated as CSALGLAGNEQYF.

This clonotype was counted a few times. In DNA, the CDR3 is TGTGCCAGCCGGGACAGTAACTACCTTATGAACACTGAAGCTTTCTTT. This codes for CASRDSNYLMNTEAFF. The V call is TRBV27, the J call TRBJ1-1; 7 bases are shared with TRBD1. Germline assignment: CDR1 MNHEY and CDR2 SMNVEV (reference sequence). This CDR3 region has 16 residues. After removal of 8 bases from V and 0 bases from J, the junction contained 12 bases not matched to a gene.

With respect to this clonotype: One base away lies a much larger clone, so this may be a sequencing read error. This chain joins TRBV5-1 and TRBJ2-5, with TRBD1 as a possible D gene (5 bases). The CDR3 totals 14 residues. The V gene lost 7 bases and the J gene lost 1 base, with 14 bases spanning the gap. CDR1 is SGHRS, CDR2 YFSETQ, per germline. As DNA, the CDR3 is TGCGCCAGCTGCGCGGACAACTTCCAAGAGACCCAGTACTTC. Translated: CASCADNFQETQYF.

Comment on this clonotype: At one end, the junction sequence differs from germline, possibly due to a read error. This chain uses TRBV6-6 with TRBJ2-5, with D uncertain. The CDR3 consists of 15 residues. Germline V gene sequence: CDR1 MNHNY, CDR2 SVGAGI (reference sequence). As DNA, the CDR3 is TGTGCCAACAGTTACTCGCTATCGCTGCTGGCTGAGCAGTACTTC. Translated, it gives CANSYSLSLLAEQYF.

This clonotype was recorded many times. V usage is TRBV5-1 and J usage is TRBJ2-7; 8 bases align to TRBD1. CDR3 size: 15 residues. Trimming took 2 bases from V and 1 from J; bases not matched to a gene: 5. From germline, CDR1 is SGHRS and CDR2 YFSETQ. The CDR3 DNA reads TGCGCCAGCAGCTTACGATGGGACAGGTCCTACGAGCAGTACTTC. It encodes CASSLRWDRSYEQYF.

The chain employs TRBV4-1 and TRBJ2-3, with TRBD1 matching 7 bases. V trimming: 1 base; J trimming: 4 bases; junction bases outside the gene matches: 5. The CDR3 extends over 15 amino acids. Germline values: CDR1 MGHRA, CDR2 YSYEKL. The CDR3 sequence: CASSQVAGTADTQYF. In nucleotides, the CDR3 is TGCGCCAGCAGCCAAGTTGCCGGGACAGCAGATACGCAGTATTTT.

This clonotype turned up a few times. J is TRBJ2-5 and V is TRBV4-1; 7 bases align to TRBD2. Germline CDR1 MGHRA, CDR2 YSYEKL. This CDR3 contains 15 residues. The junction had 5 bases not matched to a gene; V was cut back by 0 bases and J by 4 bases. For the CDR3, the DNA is TGCGCCAGCAGCCAAGATAGGACTAGATCAGAGACCCAGTACTTC. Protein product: CASSQDRTRSETQYF.

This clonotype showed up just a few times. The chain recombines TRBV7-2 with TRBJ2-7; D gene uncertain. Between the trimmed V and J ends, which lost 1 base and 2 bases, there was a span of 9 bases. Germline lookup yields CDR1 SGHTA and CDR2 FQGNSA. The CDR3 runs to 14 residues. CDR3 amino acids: CASSLDGFPYEQYF. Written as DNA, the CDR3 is TGTGCCAGCAGCTTAGACGGGTTTCCCTACGAGCAGTACTTC.

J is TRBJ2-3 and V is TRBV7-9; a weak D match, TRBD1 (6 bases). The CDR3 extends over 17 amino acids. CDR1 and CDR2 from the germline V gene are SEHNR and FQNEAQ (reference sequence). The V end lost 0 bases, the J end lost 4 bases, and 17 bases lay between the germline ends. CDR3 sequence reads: CASSLALTGVTADTQYF. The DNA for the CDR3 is TGTGCCAGCAGCTTAGCCCTGACAGGTGTGACAGCAGATACGCAGTATTTT. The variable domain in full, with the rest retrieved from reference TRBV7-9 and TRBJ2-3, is DTGVSQNPRHKITKRGQNVTFRCDPISEHNRLYWYRQTLGQGPEFLTYFQNEAQLEKSRLLSDRFSAERPKGSFSTLEIQRTEQGDSAMYLCASSLALTGVTADTQYFGPGTRLTVL.

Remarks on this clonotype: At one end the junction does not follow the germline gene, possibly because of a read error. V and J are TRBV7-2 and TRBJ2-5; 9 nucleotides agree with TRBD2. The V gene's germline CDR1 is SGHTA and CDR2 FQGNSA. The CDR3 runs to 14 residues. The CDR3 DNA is TGTGTCAGCAGCCGCGGGGGGGCCAGGGAGACCCAGTACTTC. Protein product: CVSSRGGARETQYF.

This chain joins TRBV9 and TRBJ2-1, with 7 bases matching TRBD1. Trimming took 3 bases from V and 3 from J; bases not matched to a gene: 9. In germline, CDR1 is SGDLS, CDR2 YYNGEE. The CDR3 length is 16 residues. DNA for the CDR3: TGTGCCAGCAGCGCCATCGACAGGGACCTCTACAATGAGCAGTTCTTC. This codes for CASSAIDRDLYNEQFF.

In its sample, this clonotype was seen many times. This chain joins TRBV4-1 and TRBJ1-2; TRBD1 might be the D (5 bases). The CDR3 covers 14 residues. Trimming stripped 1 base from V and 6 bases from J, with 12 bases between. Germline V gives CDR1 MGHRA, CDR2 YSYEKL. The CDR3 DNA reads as TGCGCCAGCAGCCAAGTGCTCGGGACGGATGGCTACACCTTC. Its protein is CASSQVLGTDGYTF.

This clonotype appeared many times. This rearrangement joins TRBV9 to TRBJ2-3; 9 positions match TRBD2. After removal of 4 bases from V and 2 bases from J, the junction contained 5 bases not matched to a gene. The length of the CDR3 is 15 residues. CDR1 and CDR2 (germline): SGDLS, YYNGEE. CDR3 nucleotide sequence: TGTGCCAGCAGCAGTAGCGGGGGAACCACAGATACGCAGTATTTT. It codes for CASSSSGGTTDTQYF.

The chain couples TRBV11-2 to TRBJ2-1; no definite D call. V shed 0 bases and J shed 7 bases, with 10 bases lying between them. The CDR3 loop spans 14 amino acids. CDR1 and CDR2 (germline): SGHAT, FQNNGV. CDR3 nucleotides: TGTGCCAGCAGCTTAGAGGCCCTAGGAAATGAGCAGTTCTTC. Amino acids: CASSLEALGNEQFF. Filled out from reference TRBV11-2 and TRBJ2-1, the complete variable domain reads EAGVAQSPRYKIIEKRQSVAFWCNPISGHATLYWYQQILGQGPKLLIQFQNNGVVDDSQLPKDRFSAERLKGVDSTLKIQPAKLEDSAVYLCASSLEALGNEQFFGPGTRLTVL.

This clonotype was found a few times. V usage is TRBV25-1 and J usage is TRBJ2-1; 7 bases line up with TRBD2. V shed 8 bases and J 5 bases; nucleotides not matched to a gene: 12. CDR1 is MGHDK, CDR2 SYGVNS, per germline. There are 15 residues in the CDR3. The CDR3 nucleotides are TGTGCCAGCGCCATTTTCGGGGGGACCAACAATGAGCAGTTCTTC. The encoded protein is CASAIFGGTNNEQFF. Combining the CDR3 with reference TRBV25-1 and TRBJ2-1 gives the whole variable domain EADIYQTPRYLVIGTGKKITLECSQTMGHDKMYWYQQDPGMELHLIHYSYGVNSTEKGDLSSESTVSRIRTEHFPLTLESARPSHTSQYLCASAIFGGTNNEQFFGPGTRLTVL.

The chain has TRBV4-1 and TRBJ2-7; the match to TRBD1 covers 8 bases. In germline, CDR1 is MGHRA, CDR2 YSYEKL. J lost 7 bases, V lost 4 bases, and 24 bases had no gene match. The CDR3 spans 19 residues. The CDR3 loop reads CASSRGLGGQGESYNEQYF. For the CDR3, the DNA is TGCGCCAGCAGCCGGGGGCTCGGAGGACAGGGTGAATCCTACAATGAGCAGTACTTC.

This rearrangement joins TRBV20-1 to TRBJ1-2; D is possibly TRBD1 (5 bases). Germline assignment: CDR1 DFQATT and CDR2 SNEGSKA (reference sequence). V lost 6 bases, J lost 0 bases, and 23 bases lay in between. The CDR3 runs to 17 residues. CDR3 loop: CSAMGGYDALPNYGYTF. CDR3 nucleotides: TGCAGTGCCATGGGGGGGTACGATGCCCTCCCTAACTATGGCTACACCTTC.